What follows describes a single TCR beta chain. CDR1 and CDR2 from the germline V gene are MNHEY and SMNVEV (reference sequence). Trimming removed 1 base at V and 7 bases at J, with 17 bases between. The CDR3 covers 16 residues. This entry comes from a study of blood T cell repertoires in COVID-19. About the study: Donors in the United States, Italy and Spain gave samples during acute or convalescent COVID-19. PBMCs, B-cell-depleted T cells, or T cells were the source of the cDNA or gDNA that made up the material.

Source study methods: From reference gene primer amplification, estimates of nucleated cell counts were derived. Sequencing was performed with immunoSEQ multiplex PCR; in TCRdb, only in-frame clones are kept and a portion is missing. The DNA was the basis for D and trimming; V, J and clone size are from that table. The data hold 50,000 to 60,000 clones, with more than 90% observed a single time. The receptor comes from a woman of 80 years or more with acute or convalescent COVID-19. Sequencing used peripheral blood. The gene calls are TRBV27 and TRBJ1-5, with D maybe TRBD1 (5 bases). This chain's CDR3 is CASSLWSGSGNQPQHF. The CDR3 DNA follows: TGTGCCAGCAGTTTATGGTCAGGGTCTGGGAACCAGCCCCAGCATTTT.